This TCR beta chain was recovered during a study of CD8 T cells in ankylosing spondylitis. Study-wide results and caveats: As for the disease-linked clones, they showed a CD8+ phenotype and occurred at relatively low frequencies in peripheral blood.

The trim removed 4 bases at V and 11 bases at J, leaving 8 bases unmatched. Germline loops: CDR1 SGHDT, CDR2 YYEEEE. This CDR3 region has 14 residues. Quantitative 5'-RACE with molecular barcodes generated TCR beta libraries. TCRdb recomputed calls from the 5' RACE reads with MiXCR, one row per CDR3 protein. The repertoire includes more than 110,000 distinct CDR3 sequences, 7% to 10% of them detected once, and about 7.1% sits in the top ten. About this clonotype itself: Its target is unknown.

Sequencing was done on a sample of synovial fluid, either unsorted or a sorted T cell fraction (not recorded which). This clonotype was obtained from a male donor with ankylosing spondylitis. The chain carries TRBV5-6 and TRBJ1-6; TRBD1 agrees at 8 bases. The CDR3 sequence is CASSRQGTGPPLHF. The CDR3 DNA follows: TGTGCCAGCAGCCGACAGGGGACCGGGCCACCCCTCCACTTT. The full variable domain, with the rest looked up from reference TRBV5-6 and TRBJ1-6, is DAGVTQSPTHLIKTRGQQVTLRCSPKSGHDTVSWYQQALGQGPQFIFQYYEEEERQRGNFPDRFSGHQFPNYSSELNVNALLLGDSALYLCASSRQGTGPPLHFGNGTRLTVT.